This TCR beta chain was sequenced for a study of OX40 agonist ivuxolimab in advanced cancers. On the study more broadly: Patients received intravenous ivuxolimab every 2 weeks at 0.01 to 10 mg/kg.

Clones were sequenced by immunoSEQ multiplex PCR, and TCRdb holds only the in-frame ones, with some missing. The repertoire has approximately 84,000 clones, over 80% of them found once; the top ten carry roughly 0.4%. Anyone with autoimmune disease history or systemic immunosuppression was excluded. Drawing of blood for sampling happened at baseline, at cycle 4 day 1, and at cycle 7 day 1. The CDR3 runs to 16 residues. V lost 5 bases to trimming and J lost 1 base, with 17 bases between them. CDR1 SGHAT and CDR2 FQNNGV come from the germline V gene. Overall study findings and caveats: At 0.1-3.0 mg/kg, partial responders had clonal expansion among the lowest observed.

In regard to this clone: The antigen is unknown.

Material: CD4+ or CD8+ T cells sorted from blood, obtained in a trial of the OX40 agonist ivuxolimab. This sequence was found in an adult with an advanced solid tumor such as melanoma, head and neck, liver or kidney cancer. This chain uses TRBV11-2 with TRBJ1-1; TRBD1 might be the D (5 bases). The CDR3, as DNA: TGTGCCAGCAGCAAACAGGCGTCCCGTTCGAACACTGAAGCTTTCTTT. It codes for CASSKQASRSNTEAFF.